This T cell receptor beta chain emerged from a study of blood T cell repertoires in COVID-19. Whole-study context: PBMCs, B-cell-depleted T cells, or T cells provided the cDNA or gDNA that made up the material.

Using immunoSEQ multiplex PCR, the repertoire was profiled, and TCRdb retains in-frame clones only, with some absent. The sample carries more than 95,000 clones, roughly 82% recorded once. The TCR originated in a human donor in a cohort sampled during active COVID-19. The sample comprised peripheral blood.

The DNA of the CDR3 is TGTGCCACCAGTGACCCGGGACAGGGGGGCGAGCAGTACTTC. This codes for CATSDPGQGGEQYF. The chain employs TRBV24-1 and TRBJ2-7; 11 bases agree with TRBD1. Losses at the gene ends were 4 bases for V and 6 bases for J; bases not matched to a gene: 4. Germline CDR1 is KGHDR and CDR2 is SFDVKD. The CDR3 consists of 14 residues.